The rows below give T cell receptor beta chains drawn from one sample of a study of T-cell reconstitution after alpha-beta-depleted transplantation in children. TCRdb independently ran MiXCR on the PCR reads; one entry per CDR3 protein. The sample contains over 400,000 distinct CDR3 sequences, under 15% of which appear only once. Here the sequenced sample was PBMCs from the stem cell graft donor, taken from the stem cell graft. These receptors were obtained from a human donor who donated a stem cell graft to a child with combined immunodeficiency. Each CDR3 is given with its conserved first and last residue. The D gene is left open where the match is weak. The listing skips clone size in some rows; elsewhere it reads once, few, many or a size class.

>TRBV12-3/TRBV12-4|TRBD2|few|TRBJ2-5
CASSGTSGRETQYF
TGTGCCAGCAGTGGGACTAGCGGGAGAGAGACCCAGTACTTC
>TRBV6-1|NA|many|TRBJ2-1
CASTRLVGSMEQFF
TGTGCCAGCACCCGACTAGTAGGAAGTATGGAGCAGTTCTTC
>TRBV20-1|NA|NA|TRBJ2-7
CSARASGVQYF
TGCAGTGCTAGAGCCTCCGGTGTGCAGTACTTC
>TRBV29-1|TRBD1|NA|TRBJ2-3
CSVSDRGRTDTQYF
TGCAGCGTATCCGACAGGGGGAGGACAGATACGCAGTATTTT
>TRBV29-1|NA|many|TRBJ1-1
CSVQGKNTEAFF
TGCAGCGTACAGGGTAAGAACACTGAAGCTTTCTTT
>TRBV4-1|NA|few|TRBJ2-7
CASSQFTWFLNTYEQYF
TGCGCCAGCAGCCAATTTACGTGGTTTCTGAATACCTACGAGCAGTACTTC
>TRBV29-1|TRBD1|few|TRBJ1-2
CSVDGTAYGYTF
TGCAGCGTCGACGGGACAGCGTATGGCTACACCTTC
>TRBV29-1|TRBD2|few|TRBJ2-7
CSVELAGVYEQYF
TGCAGCGTTGAATTAGCGGGAGTCTACGAGCAGTACTTC
>TRBV27|NA|few|TRBJ2-7
CASANWGLKSHEQYF
TGTGCCAGCGCCAATTGGGGACTCAAGTCCCACGAGCAGTACTTC
>TRBV10-3|TRBD1|many|TRBJ2-7
CAIGPSLDRGYEQYF
TGTGCCATCGGTCCCTCTCTGGACAGGGGATACGAGCAGTACTTC
>TRBV19|NA|few|TRBJ2-3
CAASQGSRDTQYF
TGTGCCGCCTCCCAGGGCTCCCGAGATACGCAGTATTTT
>TRBV29-1|NA|many|TRBJ1-5
CSVEDTRRRGADNQPQHF
TGCAGCGTTGAAGATACTCGTAGGCGGGGGGCGGACAATCAGCCCCAGCATTTT
>TRBV12-3/TRBV12-4|NA|few|TRBJ2-1
CASSPETGLWDNEQFF
TGTGCCAGCAGTCCGGAGACGGGACTGTGGGACAATGAGCAGTTCTTC
>TRBV5-1|TRBD2|NA|TRBJ2-1
CASSLAPPGGPNNEQFF
TGCGCCAGCAGCTTGGCCCCCCCGGGGGGGCCCAACAATGAGCAGTTCTTC
>TRBV6-4|NA|few|TRBJ2-1
CASSESPWGNEQFF
TGTGCCAGCAGTGAAAGCCCGTGGGGCAATGAGCAGTTCTTC
>TRBV13|TRBD1|few|TRBJ2-1
CASSLKYRGGWNEQFF
TGTGCCAGCAGCTTAAAATACAGGGGCGGATGGAATGAGCAGTTCTTC
>TRBV20-1|NA|many|TRBJ2-1
CSARGSENNEQFF
TGCAGTGCTAGAGGTAGCGAGAACAATGAGCAGTTCTTC
>TRBV5-1|NA|many|TRBJ2-3
CASRGGDTQYF
TGCGCCAGCAGGGGGGGAGATACGCAGTATTTT
>TRBV27|TRBD2|few|TRBJ2-1
CASSRTSGGTTYNEQFF
TGTGCCAGCAGTCGGACTAGCGGGGGGACAACCTACAATGAGCAGTTCTTC
>TRBV3-1|TRBD2|NA|TRBJ2-7
CASSQDLTSGSYEQYF
TGTGCCAGCAGCCAAGATCTCACTAGCGGGAGCTACGAGCAGTACTTC
>TRBV4-3|TRBD2|few|TRBJ2-4
CASSQDRPRGAGSLYF
TGCGCCAGCAGCCAAGATCGTCCCCGAGGAGCGGGAAGCTTGTACTTC
>TRBV12-3/TRBV12-4|TRBD2|many|TRBJ2-2
CASTLRREGGELFF
TGTGCCAGCACTCTAAGGAGGGAGGGCGGGGAGCTGTTTTTT